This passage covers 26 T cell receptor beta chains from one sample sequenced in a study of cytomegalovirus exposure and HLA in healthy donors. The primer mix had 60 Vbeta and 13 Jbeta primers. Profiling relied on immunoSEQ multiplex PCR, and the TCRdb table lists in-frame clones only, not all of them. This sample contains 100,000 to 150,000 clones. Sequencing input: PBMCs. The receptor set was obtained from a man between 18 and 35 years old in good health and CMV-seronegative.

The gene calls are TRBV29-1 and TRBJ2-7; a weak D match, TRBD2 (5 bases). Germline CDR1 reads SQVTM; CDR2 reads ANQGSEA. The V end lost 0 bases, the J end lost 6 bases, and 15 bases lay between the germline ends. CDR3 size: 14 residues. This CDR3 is CSVEDRRKNPEQYF. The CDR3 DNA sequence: TGCAGCGTTGAAGATCGGAGGAAAAACCCCGAGCAGTACTTC.

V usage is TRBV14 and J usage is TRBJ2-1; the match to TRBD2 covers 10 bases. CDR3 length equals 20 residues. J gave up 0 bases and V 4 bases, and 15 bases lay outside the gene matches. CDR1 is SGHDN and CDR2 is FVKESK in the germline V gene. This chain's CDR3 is CASSRPKFGTSVSSYNEQFF. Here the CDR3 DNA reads TGTGCCAGCAGCCGCCCCAAGTTTGGGACTAGCGTTAGCTCCTACAATGAGCAGTTCTTC.

The chain's CDR3 is CASSWGLAGAPNEQYF. The CDR3, as DNA: TGCGCCAGCAGCTGGGGACTAGCGGGAGCCCCCAACGAGCAGTACTTC. The V gene is TRBV5-1, the J gene TRBJ2-7; 14 bases match TRBD2. V was clipped by 3 bases and J by 5 bases; unmatched bases: 7. The CDR3 runs to 16 residues. Per the germline V gene, CDR1 is SGHRS and CDR2 is YFSETQ.

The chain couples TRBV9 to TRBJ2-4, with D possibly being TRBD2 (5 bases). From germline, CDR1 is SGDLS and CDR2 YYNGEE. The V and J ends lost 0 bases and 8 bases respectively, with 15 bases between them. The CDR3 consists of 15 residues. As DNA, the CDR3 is TGTGCCAGCAGCGTAGGGCAGAGGGTAAATCACATTCAGTACTTC. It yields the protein CASSVGQRVNHIQYF.

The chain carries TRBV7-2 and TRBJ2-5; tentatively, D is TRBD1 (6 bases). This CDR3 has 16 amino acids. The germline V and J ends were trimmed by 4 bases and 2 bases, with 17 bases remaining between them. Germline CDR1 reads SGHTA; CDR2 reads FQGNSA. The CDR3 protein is CASSYQSGTPQETQYF. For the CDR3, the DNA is TGTGCCAGCAGCTACCAATCCGGGACACCACAAGAGACCCAGTACTTC.

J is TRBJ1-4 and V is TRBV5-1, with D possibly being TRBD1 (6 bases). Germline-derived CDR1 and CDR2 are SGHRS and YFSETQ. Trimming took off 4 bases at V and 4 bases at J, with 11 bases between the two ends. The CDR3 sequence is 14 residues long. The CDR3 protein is CASSPSGVNEKLFF. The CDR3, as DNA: TGCGCCAGCAGCCCCTCAGGGGTTAATGAAAAACTGTTTTTT.

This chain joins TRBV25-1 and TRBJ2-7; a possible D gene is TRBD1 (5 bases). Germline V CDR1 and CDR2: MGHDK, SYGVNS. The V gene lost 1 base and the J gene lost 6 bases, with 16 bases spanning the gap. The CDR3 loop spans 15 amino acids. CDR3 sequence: CASSESVGVRGEQYF. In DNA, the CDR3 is TGTGCCAGCAGTGAATCGGTTGGGGTTAGGGGCGAGCAGTACTTC.

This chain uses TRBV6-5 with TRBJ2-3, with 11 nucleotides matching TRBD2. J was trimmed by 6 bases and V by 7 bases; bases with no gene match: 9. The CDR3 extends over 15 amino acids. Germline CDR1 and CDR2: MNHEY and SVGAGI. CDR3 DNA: TGTGCCAGCAAGCCGGGACTAGCGGTGAGGGATACGCAGTATTTT. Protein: CASKPGLAVRDTQYF.

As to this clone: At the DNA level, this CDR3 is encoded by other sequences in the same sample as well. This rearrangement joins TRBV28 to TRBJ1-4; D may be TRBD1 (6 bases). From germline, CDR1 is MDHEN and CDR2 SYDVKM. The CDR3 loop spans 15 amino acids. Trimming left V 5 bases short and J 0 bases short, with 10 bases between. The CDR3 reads CASSPPGATNEKLFF. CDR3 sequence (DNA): TGTGCCAGCAGTCCTCCAGGGGCAACTAATGAAAAACTGTTTTTT.

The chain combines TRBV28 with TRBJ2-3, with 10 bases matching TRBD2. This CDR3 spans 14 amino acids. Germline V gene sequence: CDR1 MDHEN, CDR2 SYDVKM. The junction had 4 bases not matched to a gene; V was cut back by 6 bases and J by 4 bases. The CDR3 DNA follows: TGTGCCAGCAGGCTAGCGGGAGTTTCAGATACGCAGTATTTT. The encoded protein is CASRLAGVSDTQYF.

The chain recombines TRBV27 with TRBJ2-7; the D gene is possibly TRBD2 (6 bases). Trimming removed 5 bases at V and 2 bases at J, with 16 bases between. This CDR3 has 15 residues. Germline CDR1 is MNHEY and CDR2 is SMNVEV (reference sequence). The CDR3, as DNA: TGTGCCAGCAGTCAGGGCGGGGTGTTTACCTACGAGCAGTACTTC. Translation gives CASSQGGVFTYEQYF.

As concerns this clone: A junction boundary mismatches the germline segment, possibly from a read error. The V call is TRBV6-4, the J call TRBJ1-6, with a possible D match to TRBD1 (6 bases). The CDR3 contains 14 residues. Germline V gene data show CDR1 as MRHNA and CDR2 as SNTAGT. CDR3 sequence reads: CARSDRSGNSPLHF. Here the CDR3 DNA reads TGTGCCAGAAGTGACAGGTCGGGGAATTCACCCCTCCACTTT.

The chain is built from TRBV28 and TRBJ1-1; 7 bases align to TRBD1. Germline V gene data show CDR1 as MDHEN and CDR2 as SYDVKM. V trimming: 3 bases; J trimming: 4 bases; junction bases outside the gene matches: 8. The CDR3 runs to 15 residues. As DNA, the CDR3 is TGTGCCAGCAGTTTTAATGACAGGGTTGTCACTGAAGCTTTCTTT. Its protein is CASSFNDRVVTEAFF.

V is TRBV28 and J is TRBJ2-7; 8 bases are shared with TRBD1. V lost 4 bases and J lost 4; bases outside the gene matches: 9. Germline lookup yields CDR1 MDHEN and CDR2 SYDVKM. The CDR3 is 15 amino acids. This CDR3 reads CASSSSETGGYEQYF. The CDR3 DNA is TGTGCCAGCAGTTCGTCCGAAACAGGGGGGTACGAGCAGTACTTC.

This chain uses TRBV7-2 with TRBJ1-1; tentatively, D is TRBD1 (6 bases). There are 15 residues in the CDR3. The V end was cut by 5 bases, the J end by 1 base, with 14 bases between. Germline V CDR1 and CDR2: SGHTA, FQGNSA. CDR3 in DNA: TGTGCCAGCAGCGTAGGCTGGACAGAGAACACTGAAGCTTTCTTT. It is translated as CASSVGWTENTEAFF.

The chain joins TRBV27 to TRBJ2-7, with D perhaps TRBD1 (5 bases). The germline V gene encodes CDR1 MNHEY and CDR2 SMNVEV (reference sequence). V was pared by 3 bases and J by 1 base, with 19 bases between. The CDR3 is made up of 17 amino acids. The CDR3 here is CASSFEPPGLISYEQYF. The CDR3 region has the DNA TGTGCCAGCAGTTTTGAGCCCCCAGGGCTCATATCCTACGAGCAGTACTTC.

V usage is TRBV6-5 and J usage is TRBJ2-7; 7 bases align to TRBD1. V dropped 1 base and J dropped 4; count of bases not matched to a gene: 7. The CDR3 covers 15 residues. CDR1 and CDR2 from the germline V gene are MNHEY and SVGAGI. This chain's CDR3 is CASSYWATQGYEQYF. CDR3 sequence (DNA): TGTGCCAGCAGTTACTGGGCCACACAGGGGTACGAGCAGTACTTC.

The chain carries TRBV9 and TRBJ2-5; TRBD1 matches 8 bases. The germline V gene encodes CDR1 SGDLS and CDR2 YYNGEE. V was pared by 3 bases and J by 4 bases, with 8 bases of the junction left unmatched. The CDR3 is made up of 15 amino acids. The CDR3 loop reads CASSARTGLGETQYF. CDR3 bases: TGTGCCAGCAGCGCCCGGACAGGGTTAGGAGAGACCCAGTACTTC.

The DNA of the CDR3 is TGTGCCAGCACCCGATGGGGGGTTCCATCCGGCTACACCTTC. Translated, it gives CASTRWGVPSGYTF. The chain uses TRBV5-4 and TRBJ1-2; D might be TRBD1 (5 bases). Germline values: CDR1 SGHNT, CDR2 YYREEE (reference sequence). The CDR3 is 14 amino acids. V lost 6 bases to trimming and J lost 8 bases, with 20 bases between them.

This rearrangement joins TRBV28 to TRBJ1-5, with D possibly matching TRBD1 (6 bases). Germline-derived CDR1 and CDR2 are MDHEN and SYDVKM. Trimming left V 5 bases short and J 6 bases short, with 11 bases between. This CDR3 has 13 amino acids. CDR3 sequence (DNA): TGTGCCAGCAGTCTACAGGGTCGTCAGCCCCAGCATTTT. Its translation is CASSLQGRQPQHF. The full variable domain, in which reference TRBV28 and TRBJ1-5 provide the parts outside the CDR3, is DVKVTQSSRYLVKRTGEKVFLECVQDMDHENMFWYRQDPGLGLRLIYFSYDVKMKEKGDIPEGYSVSREKKERFSLILESASTNQTSMYLCASSLQGRQPQHFGDGTRLSIL.

The CDR3 loop reads CASSLVSGSYEQYF. The CDR3 nucleotides are TGCGCCAGCAGCTTGGTTTCAGGGTCCTACGAGCAGTACTTC. V is TRBV5-1 and J is TRBJ2-7; tentative D call: TRBD1 (5 bases). The CDR3 runs to 14 residues. V dropped 0 bases and J dropped 1 base, with 8 bases sitting between them. The germline V gene has CDR1 SGHRS and CDR2 YFSETQ. Supplemented by reference TRBV5-1 and TRBJ2-7, the full variable domain reads KAGVTQTPRYLIKTRGQQVTLSCSPISGHRSVSWYQQTPGQGLQFLFEYFSETQRNKGNFPGRFSGRQFSNSRSEMNVSTLELGDSALYLCASSLVSGSYEQYFGPGTRLTVT.

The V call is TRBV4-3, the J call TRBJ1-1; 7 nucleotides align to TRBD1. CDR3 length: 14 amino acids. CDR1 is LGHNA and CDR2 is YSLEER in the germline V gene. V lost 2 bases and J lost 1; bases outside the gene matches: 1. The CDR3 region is CASSQNRGNTEAFF. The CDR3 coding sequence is TGCGCCAGCAGCCAAAACAGGGGGAACACTGAAGCTTTCTTT.

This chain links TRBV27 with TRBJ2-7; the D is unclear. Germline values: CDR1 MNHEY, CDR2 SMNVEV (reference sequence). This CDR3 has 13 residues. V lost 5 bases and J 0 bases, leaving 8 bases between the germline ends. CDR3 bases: TGTGCCAGCAGTCCTTGGAGCTCCTACGAGCAGTACTTC. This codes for CASSPWSSYEQYF.

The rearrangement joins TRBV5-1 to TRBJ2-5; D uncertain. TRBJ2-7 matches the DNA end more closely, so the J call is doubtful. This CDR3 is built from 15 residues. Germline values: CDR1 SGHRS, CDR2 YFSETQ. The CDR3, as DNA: TGCGCCAGCAGCTTGGAGAGCTCCCCCGCCTACGAGCAGTACTTC. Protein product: CASSLESSPAYEQYF.

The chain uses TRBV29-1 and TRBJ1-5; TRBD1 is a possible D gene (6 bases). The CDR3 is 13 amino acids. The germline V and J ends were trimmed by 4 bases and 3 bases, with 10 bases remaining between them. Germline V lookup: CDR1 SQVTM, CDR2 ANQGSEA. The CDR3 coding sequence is TGCAGCGTTGGTGGACAGATCAATCAGCCCCAGCATTTT. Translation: CSVGGQINQPQHF.

The CDR3 protein is CAWSRGDTDTQYF. Written as DNA, the CDR3 is TGTGCCTGGAGTCGGGGGGACACAGATACGCAGTATTTT. J is TRBJ2-3 and V is TRBV30; 7 bases line up with TRBD2. Germline trimming cut 2 bases from V and 2 bases from J; bases unmatched to any gene: 1. The germline gives CDR1 GTSNPN, CDR2 SVGIG (reference sequence). The length of the CDR3 is 13 residues.